This note documents a single T cell receptor beta chain sequence. Libraries were prepared by immunoSEQ multiplex PCR; TCRdb keeps only in-frame clonotypes and omits some of them. The table records 84,000 or so clones, approximately 94% of them present only once. This CDR3 is 15 amino acids long. Germline lookup yields CDR1 GTSNPN and CDR2 SVGIG (reference sequence). V was pared by 4 bases and J by 1 base, with 7 bases of the junction left unmatched. This sample was included in a study of T cell changes during pregnancy in multiple sclerosis. This TCR derives from a female donor with multiple sclerosis, enrolled in a pregnancy study. The sample in question was peripheral blood, obtained in the third trimester of pregnancy. The genes are TRBV30 and TRBJ2-3, with TRBD2 identical over 8 bases. CDR3 sequence: CAWTLGGAGTDTQYF. For the CDR3, the DNA is TGTGCCTGGACCCTCGGGGGGGCCGGCACAGATACGCAGTATTTT.